The 11 T cell receptor beta chains below come from one sample, sequenced in a study of T cells in women clearing cervical HPV infection. Some clones are missing from TCRdb's copy, which holds only in-frame ones; the method was immunoSEQ multiplex PCR. The sample is made up of about 32,000 clones, and the top ten hold 7% to 7.5% of it. The sample was blood buffy coat. These receptors were obtained from a woman aged 18-70 years with a cervical HPV16 infection that either progressed to CIN3+ or cleared (not recorded which).

Worth noting for this clone: The read stops 3 residues short of the end of the CDR3; the missing end is completed from the germline J gene. V is TRBV20-1 and J is TRBJ1-6; tentatively, D is TRBD1 (6 bases). V lost 4 bases, J lost 7 bases, and 14 bases lay in between. The germline CDR1 and CDR2 sequences are DFQATT and SNEGSKA (reference sequence). This CDR3 region has 14 residues. The CDR3 bases that were read are TGCAGTGCTACCCAACAGGGTAAAAATTCACCC. Amino acid sequence: CSATQQGKNSP. In full, the CDR3 reads CSATQQGKNSPLHF.

Note on this clone: The read terminates 3 residues ahead of where the CDR3 ends, so the germline J gene completes it. The V call is TRBV6-1, the J call TRBJ1-2; a weak D match, TRBD1 (6 bases). The CDR3 length is 14 residues. Germline V CDR1 and CDR2: MNHNS, SASEGT. Trimming left V 4 bases short and J 6 bases short, with 15 bases between. CDR3 in amino acids: CASSAGTGRDGYTF. Partial CDR3 DNA: TGTGCCAGCAGTGCGGGCACAGGGAGGGATGGC.

As for this clone: The read terminates 3 residues ahead of where the CDR3 ends, so the germline J gene completes it. The V gene is TRBV5-1, the J gene TRBJ1-3; possibly TRBD1 for D (6 bases). CDR1 is SGHRS and CDR2 is YFSETQ in the germline V gene. This CDR3 is 13 amino acids long. V lost 5 bases to trimming and J lost 7 bases, with 13 bases between them. CDR3 bases read: TGCGCCAGCAGGCCCCAGGGGTACAACACC. Residues: CASRPQGYNT. The CDR3 in its entirety is CASRPQGYNTIYF.

A word on this clone: The observed sequence ends 3 residues before the CDR3 terminus, with the missing tail filled in from the germline J gene. The V and J genes are TRBV20-1 and TRBJ1-4; 7 nucleotides match TRBD1. V was pared by 3 bases and J by 6 bases, with 4 bases of the junction left unmatched. The CDR3 has 13 residues. Germline values: CDR1 DFQATT, CDR2 SNEGSKA (reference sequence). The sequenced CDR3 bases are TGCAGTGCTAGGACAGGGTCGGATGAAAAA. Its translation is CSARTGSDEK. The CDR3 reads in full as CSARTGSDEKLFF.

Comment on this clone: The CDR3 end is not reached by the read, which stops 3 residues before it; the germline J gene fills it in. Other DNA sequences in this specimen translate into the identical CDR3. The V and J genes are TRBV29-1 and TRBJ2-2; D perhaps matches TRBD1 (6 bases). This CDR3 comprises 12 residues. Germline CDR1 is SQVTM and CDR2 is ANQGSEA. V was shortened by 3 bases and J by 4 bases, with 6 bases between the two germline ends. CDR3 DNA (partial): TGCAGCGTTGACAGGGGCACCGGGGAG. Its translation: CSVDRGTGE. The CDR3 as a whole reads CSVDRGTGELFF.

On this clone itself: The read stops 3 residues short of the end of the CDR3; the missing end is completed from the germline J gene. V usage is TRBV5-5 and J usage is TRBJ1-5, with 7 bases lining up with TRBD1. Trimming cost V 4 bases and J 6 bases; bases outside gene matches: 10. From germline, CDR1 is SGHKS and CDR2 YYEKEE (reference sequence). The CDR3 consists of 15 residues. The CDR3 here is CASSPFDREGQPQHF. CDR3 DNA, as far as it was read: TGTGCCAGCAGCCCGTTCGACAGGGAGGGTCAGCCC.

Concerning this clone itself: The CDR3 goes on 3 residues after the read ends, and that part is filled in from the germline J gene. This rearrangement joins TRBV19 to TRBJ2-7, with 13 bases that match TRBD2. The trim removed 9 bases at V and 1 base at J, leaving 6 bases unmatched. This CDR3 is built from 15 residues. The V gene's germline CDR1 is LNHDA and CDR2 SQIVND (reference sequence). Incomplete CDR3 DNA: TGTGCCAGCCGACTAGCGGGGGGCCTTTCCTACGAG. It yields the protein CASRLAGGLSYE. The entire CDR3 is CASRLAGGLSYEQYF.

About this clone: At one end the junction does not follow the germline gene, possibly because of a read error. The read falls 3 residues short of the CDR3 end, and the missing part is taken from the germline J gene. V is TRBV4-2 and J is TRBJ2-3; TRBD2 matches at 7 bases. The CDR3 loop spans 17 amino acids. Germline-derived CDR1 and CDR2 are LGHNA and YNFKEQ. CDR3 protein: CASSQDGGGASTDTQYF. CDR3 DNA (partial): TGCGCCAGCAGCCAAGATGGCGGGGGAGCTAGCACAGATACG.

CDR3 sequence: CASSSPQGNYGQYF. Incomplete CDR3 DNA: TGTGCCAGCAGCTCTCCCCAGGGCAACTATGGT. The chain links TRBV7-2 to TRBJ2-4, with D possibly being TRBD1 (5 bases). The CDR3 is cut off 3 residues early in the read; its end comes from the germline J gene. The CDR3 covers 14 residues. The V gene's germline CDR1 is SGHTA and CDR2 FQGNSA.

Points on this clone: Read coverage stops 3 residues before the CDR3 terminus; the germline J gene supplies the remainder. This chain joins TRBV5-1 and TRBJ2-1; 10 positions match TRBD2. J lost 7 bases, V lost 2 bases, and 6 bases had no gene match. The CDR3 contains 15 residues. Germline CDR1 and CDR2: SGHRS and YFSETQ. The DNA read from the CDR3 is TGCGCCAGCAGCTTTTTCAGCGGGGGGGCTAATGAG. This encodes CASSFFSGGANE. The complete CDR3 sequence is CASSFFSGGANEQFF.

Notes on this clone: The read stops 3 residues short of the end of the CDR3; the missing end is completed from the germline J gene. J is TRBJ1-5 and V is TRBV20-1; D unresolved. This CDR3 is built from 15 residues. The germline V and J ends were trimmed by 3 bases and 2 bases, with 14 bases remaining between them. Germline-derived CDR1 and CDR2 are DFQATT and SNEGSKA (reference sequence). The CDR3 sequence: CSASRIVQGNQPQHF. The CDR3 bases that were read are TGCAGTGCTAGTAGGATCGTGCAGGGCAATCAGCCC.